The 6 T cell receptor beta chains below come from one sample, sequenced in a study of shared clonotypes between healthy human individuals (TCRdb year 2020). The library came from the immunoSEQ multiplex PCR assay. Entries here come from immuneACCESS through TCRdb and include only in-frame sequences with V and J called. Some clones fail to appear in such tables; in the studies checked, an unresolved V gene covers under half of the shortfall, and the cause of the remainder is unknown. Here the sample has over a million clones; approximately 70% occur a single time. In total, the top ten clones hold nearly 1.5% of the sample. Source material: memory CD4+ T cells sorted from blood. The meaning of the sample's cell subset or site label: CD45RA-negative fraction. These receptors all stem from a man younger than 35 in good health.

This clone was detected only once. This rearrangement joins TRBV7-2 to TRBJ2-5; D is possibly TRBD2 (5 bases). V was clipped by 5 bases and J by 0 bases, with 13 bases between them. Germline V CDR1 and CDR2: SGHTA, FQGNSA. This CDR3 has 15 residues. CDR3 nucleotides: TGTGCCAGCAGCCGGAGGACCCTGTACCAAGAGACCCAGTACTTC. Its translation is CASSRRTLYQETQYF.

This clone has a single count. The V and J genes are TRBV23-1 and TRBJ2-7; weak D call: TRBD1 (6 bases). TRBV23-1 is assigned to the ORF class and has an uncertain function. With 2 bases removed from V and 5 bases from J, the gap between germline ends came to 7 bases. CDR3 size: 12 residues. CDR3 residues: CASSQNRDEQYF. CDR3 sequence (DNA): TGCGCCAGCAGTCAAAACAGGGACGAGCAGTACTTC.

On this clone itself: Other DNA variants within this sample encode the same CDR3. This chain links TRBV7-9 with TRBJ1-1; 7 bases line up with TRBD1. The CDR3 contains 14 residues. The germline V gene has CDR1 SEHNR and CDR2 FQNEAQ (reference sequence). With 3 bases clipped from V and 1 base from J, the junction kept 2 bases outside the gene matches. CDR3 loop: CASSLTGTNTEAFF. The CDR3 DNA sequence: TGTGCCAGCAGCTTGACAGGGACGAACACTGAAGCTTTCTTT.

About this clone: Other DNA sequences in this specimen translate into the identical CDR3. This rearrangement joins TRBV5-1 to TRBJ2-5, with D uncertain. The CDR3 extends over 13 amino acids. Trimming removed 0 bases at V and 5 bases at J, with 8 bases between. Germline V lookup: CDR1 SGHRS, CDR2 YFSETQ. The CDR3 spells CASSLGLEETQYF. The DNA of the CDR3 is TGCGCCAGCAGCTTGGGGCTGGAGGAGACCCAGTACTTC.

The chain has TRBV7-9 and TRBJ2-1; maybe TRBD1 (6 bases). Trimming took 0 bases from V and 4 from J, leaving 7 bases between them. The germline V gene encodes CDR1 SEHNR and CDR2 FQNEAQ (reference sequence). This CDR3 spans 14 amino acids. The CDR3 DNA follows: TGTGCCAGCAGCTTAGCGGGGGCATACAATGAGCAGTTCTTC. Encoded protein: CASSLAGAYNEQFF.

This clone was detected only once. The chain couples TRBV27 to TRBJ2-3, with D perhaps TRBD1 or TRBD2 (7 bases each). Trimming took off 10 bases at V and 2 bases at J, with 19 bases between the two ends. This CDR3 is built from 15 residues. Germline CDR1 is MNHEY and CDR2 is SMNVEV (reference sequence). The CDR3 sequence: CATLAGEGATDTQYF. Written as DNA, the CDR3 is TGTGCCACCCTCGCCGGGGAGGGGGCCACAGATACGCAGTATTTT.